The entry below gives a single T cell receptor beta chain sequence along with its context. As yet, its antigen is unknown. This sample was taken from a study of siplizumab effects on memory and regulatory T cells. V was shortened by 3 bases and J by 3 bases, with 10 bases between the two germline ends. Germline assignment: CDR1 LNHDA and CDR2 SQIVND (reference sequence). The CDR3 totals 14 residues. Study-wide results and caveats: Siplizumab produced a significant reduction in alloreactive sequences that were traceable to unstimulated CD4+ memory cells. Suppressive activity of Tregs proliferating in siplizumab cultures remained unconfirmed. The diversity of naive T cells seemed greater than that of memory cells, and their alloresponse contribution seemed major. Just a small share of alloreactive clones was traced back to unstimulated subsets.

TCRdb's copy holds only in-frame clones and misses some; the assay was immunoSEQ multiplex PCR. The table has fewer than 120,000 clones, approximately 92% seen once; the top ten hold approximately 1.3%. Sequenced: CD4+ T cells sorted from blood. The sequence came from a human donor in good health. The gene calls are TRBV19 and TRBJ2-3; D perhaps matches TRBD1 (5 bases). For the CDR3, the DNA is TGTGCCAGTAGTATGCAGGGTTTAACAGATACGCAGTATTTT. It yields the protein CASSMQGLTDTQYF.